A selection of T cell receptor beta chains follows, all from one sample in a study of read filtering for tumor transcriptome and immune sequencing. TCRdb redid the calling of the reads with MiXCR, one entry per CDR3 protein. Of some 120,000 distinct CDR3 sequences detected, 10% to 15% appear once; the ten largest clones hold approximately 11%. Sequencing was carried out using a population of CD138-negative cells sorted from bone marrow. All receptors come from a donor over 35 with multiple myeloma. CDR3s include the opening cysteine and the closing phenylalanine or tryptophan.

TRBV5-1	TRBJ2-1	CASSLFSRQNNEQFF
TRBV30	TRBJ1-3	CAWVAGSGNTIYF
TRBV6-2/TRBV6-3	TRBJ1-5	CASSYHEPGRQPQHF
TRBV29-1	TRBJ2-3	CSVEGAGADTQYF
TRBV7-2	TRBJ2-5	CASSSIRSAGETQYF
TRBV7-2	TRBJ2-2	CASTQSRIYGELFF
TRBV7-3	TRBJ2-1	CASSLRPGLAGSERRNEQFF
TRBV2	TRBJ2-7	CASKRTRNPEQYF
TRBV5-5	TRBJ1-1	CASSSYSRDTEAFF
TRBV4-2	TRBJ2-3	CASSQDSQREGTDTQYF
TRBV7-2	TRBJ1-6	CASSLQGQEHLPLHF
TRBV28	TRBJ2-6	CASSLYATGAGANVLTF
TRBV6-4	TRBJ1-5	CASSDSEYSNQPQHF
TRBV19	TRBJ2-3	CASKVPEVPDTQYF
TRBV4-1	TRBJ1-1	CASSQDNRVDAEAFF
TRBV5-1	TRBJ2-2	CASSFGTLGTGELFF
TRBV6-2/TRBV6-3	TRBJ2-3	CASQYRYTDTQYF
TRBV20-1	TRBJ2-5	CSAPTSGGYQETQYF
TRBV29-1	TRBJ2-1	CSVRPDDSSYNEQFF
TRBV15	TRBJ2-1	CATSNRGHEQFF
TRBV12-3/TRBV12-4	TRBJ1-2	CASSFTGESGYTF
TRBV19	TRBJ2-2	CASSSSPGQGRTGELFF
TRBV20-1	TRBJ1-5	CSAKTQGGNQPQHF
TRBV9	TRBJ2-6	CASSVGAGANVLTF
TRBV20-1	TRBJ2-1	CSAYSGRTGAINEQFF
TRBV7-9	TRBJ2-5	CASSSMGGQETQYF
TRBV7-9	TRBJ2-3	CASSFGGAGVDTQYF
TRBV29-1	TRBJ2-5	CSVALAGAETQYF
TRBV6-4	TRBJ1-5	CASSDSRGGSQHF
TRBV5-1	TRBJ2-2	CASSFTGADTGELFF
TRBV29-1	TRBJ2-3	CSISTSGGTDTQYF
TRBV11-3	TRBJ2-2	CASSTGQGTTGELFF
TRBV7-2	.	CASSRRLGYEQFF
TRBV19	TRBJ2-3	CASSRLAGTQYF
TRBV4-1	TRBJ2-1	CASSQGTSAYNELFF
TRBV7-9	TRBJ2-2	CASSLAGTGELFF
TRBV6-6	TRBJ2-7	CASCRDGTYEQYF